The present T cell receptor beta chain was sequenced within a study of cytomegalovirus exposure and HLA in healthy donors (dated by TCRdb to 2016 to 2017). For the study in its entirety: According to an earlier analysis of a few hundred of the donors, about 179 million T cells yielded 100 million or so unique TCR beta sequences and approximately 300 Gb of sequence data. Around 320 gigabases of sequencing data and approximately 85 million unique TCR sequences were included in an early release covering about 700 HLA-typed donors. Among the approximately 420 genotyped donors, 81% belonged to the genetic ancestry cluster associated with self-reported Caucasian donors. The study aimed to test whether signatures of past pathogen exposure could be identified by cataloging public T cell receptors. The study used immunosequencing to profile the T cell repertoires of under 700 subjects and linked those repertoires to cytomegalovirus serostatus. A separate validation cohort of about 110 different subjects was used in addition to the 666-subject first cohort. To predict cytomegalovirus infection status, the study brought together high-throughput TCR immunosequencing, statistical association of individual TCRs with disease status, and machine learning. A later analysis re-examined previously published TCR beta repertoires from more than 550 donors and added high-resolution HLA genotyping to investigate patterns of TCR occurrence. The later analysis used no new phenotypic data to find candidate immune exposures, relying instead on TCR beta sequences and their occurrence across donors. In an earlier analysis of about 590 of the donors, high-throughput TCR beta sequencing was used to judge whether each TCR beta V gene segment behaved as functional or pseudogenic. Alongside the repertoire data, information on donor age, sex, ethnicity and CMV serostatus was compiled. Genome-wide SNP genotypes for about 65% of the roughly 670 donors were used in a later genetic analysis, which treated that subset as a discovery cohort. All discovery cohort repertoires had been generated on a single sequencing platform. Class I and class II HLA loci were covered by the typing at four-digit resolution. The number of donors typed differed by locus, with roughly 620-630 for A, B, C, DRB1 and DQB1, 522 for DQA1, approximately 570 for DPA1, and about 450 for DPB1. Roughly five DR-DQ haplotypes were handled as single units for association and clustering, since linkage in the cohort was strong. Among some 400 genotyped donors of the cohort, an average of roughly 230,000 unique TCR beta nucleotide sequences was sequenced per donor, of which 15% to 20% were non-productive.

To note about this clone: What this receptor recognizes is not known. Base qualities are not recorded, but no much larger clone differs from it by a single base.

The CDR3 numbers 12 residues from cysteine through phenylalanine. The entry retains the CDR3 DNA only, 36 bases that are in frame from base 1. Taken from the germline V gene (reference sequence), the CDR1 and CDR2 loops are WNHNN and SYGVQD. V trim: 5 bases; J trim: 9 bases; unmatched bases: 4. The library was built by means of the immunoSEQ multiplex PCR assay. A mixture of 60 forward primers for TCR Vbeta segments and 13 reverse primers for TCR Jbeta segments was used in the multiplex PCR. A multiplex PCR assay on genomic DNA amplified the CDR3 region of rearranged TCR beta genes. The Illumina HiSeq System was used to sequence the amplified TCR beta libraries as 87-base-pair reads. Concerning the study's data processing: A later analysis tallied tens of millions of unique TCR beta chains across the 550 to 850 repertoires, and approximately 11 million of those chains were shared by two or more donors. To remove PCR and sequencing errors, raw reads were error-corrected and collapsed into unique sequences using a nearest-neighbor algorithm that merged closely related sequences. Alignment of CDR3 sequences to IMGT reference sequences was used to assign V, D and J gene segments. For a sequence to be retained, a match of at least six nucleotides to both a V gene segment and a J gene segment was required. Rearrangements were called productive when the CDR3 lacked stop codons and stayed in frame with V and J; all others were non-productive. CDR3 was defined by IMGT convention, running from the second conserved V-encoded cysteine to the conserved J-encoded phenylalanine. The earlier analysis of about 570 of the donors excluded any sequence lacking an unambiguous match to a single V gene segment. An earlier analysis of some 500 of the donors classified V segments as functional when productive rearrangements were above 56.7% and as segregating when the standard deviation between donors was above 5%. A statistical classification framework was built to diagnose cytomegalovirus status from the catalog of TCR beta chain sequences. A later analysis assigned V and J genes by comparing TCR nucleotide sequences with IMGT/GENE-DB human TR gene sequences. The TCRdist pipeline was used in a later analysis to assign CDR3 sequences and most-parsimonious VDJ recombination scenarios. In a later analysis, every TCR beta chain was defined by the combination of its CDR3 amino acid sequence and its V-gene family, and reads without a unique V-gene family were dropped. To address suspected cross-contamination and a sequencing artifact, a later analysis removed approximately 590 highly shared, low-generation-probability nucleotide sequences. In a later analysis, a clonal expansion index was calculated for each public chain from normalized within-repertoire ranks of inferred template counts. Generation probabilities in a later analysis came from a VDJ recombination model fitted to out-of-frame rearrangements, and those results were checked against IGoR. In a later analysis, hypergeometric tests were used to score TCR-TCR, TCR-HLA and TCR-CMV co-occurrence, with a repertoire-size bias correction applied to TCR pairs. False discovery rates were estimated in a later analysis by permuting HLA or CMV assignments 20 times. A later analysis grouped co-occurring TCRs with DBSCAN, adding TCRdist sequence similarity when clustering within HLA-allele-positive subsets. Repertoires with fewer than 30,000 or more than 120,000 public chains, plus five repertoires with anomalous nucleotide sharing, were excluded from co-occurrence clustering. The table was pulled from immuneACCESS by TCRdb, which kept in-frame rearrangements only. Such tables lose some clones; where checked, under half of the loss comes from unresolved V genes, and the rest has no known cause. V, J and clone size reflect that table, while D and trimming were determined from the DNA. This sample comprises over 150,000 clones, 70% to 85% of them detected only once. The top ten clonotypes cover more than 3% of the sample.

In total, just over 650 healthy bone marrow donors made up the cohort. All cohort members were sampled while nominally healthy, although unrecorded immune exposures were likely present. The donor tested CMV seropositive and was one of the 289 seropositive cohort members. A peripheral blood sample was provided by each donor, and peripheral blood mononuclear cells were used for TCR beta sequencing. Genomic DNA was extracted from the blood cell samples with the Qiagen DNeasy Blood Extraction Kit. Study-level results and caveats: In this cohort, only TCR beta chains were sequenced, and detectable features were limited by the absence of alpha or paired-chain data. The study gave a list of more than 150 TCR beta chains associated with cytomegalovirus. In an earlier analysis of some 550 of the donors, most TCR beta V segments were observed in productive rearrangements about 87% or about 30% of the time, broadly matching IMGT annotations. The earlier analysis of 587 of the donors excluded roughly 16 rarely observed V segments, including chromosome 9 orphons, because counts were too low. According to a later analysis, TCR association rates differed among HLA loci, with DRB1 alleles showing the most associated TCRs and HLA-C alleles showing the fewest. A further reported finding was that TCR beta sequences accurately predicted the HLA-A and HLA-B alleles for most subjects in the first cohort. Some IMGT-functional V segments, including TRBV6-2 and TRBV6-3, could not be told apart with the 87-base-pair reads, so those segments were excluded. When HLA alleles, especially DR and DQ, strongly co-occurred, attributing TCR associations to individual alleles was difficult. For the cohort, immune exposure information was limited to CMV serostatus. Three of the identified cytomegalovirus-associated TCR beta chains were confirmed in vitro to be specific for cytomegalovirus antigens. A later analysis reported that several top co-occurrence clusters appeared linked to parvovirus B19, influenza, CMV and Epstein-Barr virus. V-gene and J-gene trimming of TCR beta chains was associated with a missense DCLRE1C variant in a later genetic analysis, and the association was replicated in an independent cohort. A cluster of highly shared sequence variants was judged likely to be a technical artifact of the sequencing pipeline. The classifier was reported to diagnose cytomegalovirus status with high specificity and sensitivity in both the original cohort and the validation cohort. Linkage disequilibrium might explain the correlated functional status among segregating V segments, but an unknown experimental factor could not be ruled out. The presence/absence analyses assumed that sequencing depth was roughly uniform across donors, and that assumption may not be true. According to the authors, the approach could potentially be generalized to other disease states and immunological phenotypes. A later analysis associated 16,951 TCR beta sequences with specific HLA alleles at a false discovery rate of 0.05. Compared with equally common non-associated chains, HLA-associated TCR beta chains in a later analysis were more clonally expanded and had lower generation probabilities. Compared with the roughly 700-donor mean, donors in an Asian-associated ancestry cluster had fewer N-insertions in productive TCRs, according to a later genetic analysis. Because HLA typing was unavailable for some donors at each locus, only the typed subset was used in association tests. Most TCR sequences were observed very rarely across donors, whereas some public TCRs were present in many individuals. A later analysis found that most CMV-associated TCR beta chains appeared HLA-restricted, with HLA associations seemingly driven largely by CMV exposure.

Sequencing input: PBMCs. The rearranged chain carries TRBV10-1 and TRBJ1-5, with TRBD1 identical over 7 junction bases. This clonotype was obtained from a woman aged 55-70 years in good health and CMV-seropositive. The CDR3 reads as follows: CASSTGAVPQHF. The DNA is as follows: TGCGCCAGCAGTACAGGGGCTGTGCCCCAGCATTTT.